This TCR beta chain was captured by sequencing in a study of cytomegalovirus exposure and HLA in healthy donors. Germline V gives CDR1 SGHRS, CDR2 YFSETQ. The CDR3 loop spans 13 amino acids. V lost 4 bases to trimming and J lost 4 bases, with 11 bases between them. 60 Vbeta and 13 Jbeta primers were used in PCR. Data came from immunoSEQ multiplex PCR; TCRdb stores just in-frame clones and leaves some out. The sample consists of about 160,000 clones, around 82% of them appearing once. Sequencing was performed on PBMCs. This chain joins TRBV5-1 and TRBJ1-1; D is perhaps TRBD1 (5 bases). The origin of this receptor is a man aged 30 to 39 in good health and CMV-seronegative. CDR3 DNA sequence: TGCGCCAGCAGCGCGGGACGGTTCACTGAAGCTTTCTTT. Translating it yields CASSAGRFTEAFF.